What follows are 16 T cell receptor beta chains derived from one specimen sequenced in a study of cytomegalovirus exposure and HLA in healthy donors. The repertoire was sequenced with immunoSEQ multiplex PCR; TCRdb's copy has only in-frame clones and lacks some. The sample lists 150,000 to 200,000 clones, about 90% occurring once. Sequencing used PBMCs. Source of these receptors: a woman aged 18-29 years in good health and CMV-seropositive.

The chain uses TRBV9 and TRBJ2-1; the D gene is possibly TRBD1 (6 bases). The length of the CDR3 is 15 residues. The germline CDR1 and CDR2 sequences are SGDLS and YYNGEE. Trimming removed 4 bases from V and 7 bases from J, with 18 bases in between. CDR3 region: CASSTQGSFWNEQFF. The CDR3 DNA is TGTGCCAGCAGCACACAGGGAAGTTTTTGGAATGAGCAGTTCTTC.

The chain combines TRBV7-8 with TRBJ2-7, with D unclear. V was pared by 2 bases and J by 2 bases, with 10 bases between. Per germline, CDR1 SGHVS and CDR2 FQNEAQ. The CDR3 length is 14 residues. CDR3 sequence reads: CASSLNAGPYEQYF. CDR3 DNA sequence: TGTGCCAGCAGCTTAAATGCAGGTCCCTACGAGCAGTACTTC.

CDR3 loop: CASSPTTTGGYHEQYF. The CDR3 bases are TGTGCCAGCAGCCCAACCACTACAGGGGGCTATCACGAGCAGTACTTC. The chain carries TRBV2 and TRBJ2-7; 9 bases match TRBD1. CDR1 and CDR2 from the germline V gene are SNHLY and FYNNEI. The CDR3 has 16 amino acids. V was pared by 6 bases and J by 5 bases, with 14 bases of the junction left unmatched.

The chain couples TRBV7-8 to TRBJ2-3, with 11 bases aligning to TRBD2. The CDR3 sequence is 14 residues long. Losses at the gene ends were 9 bases for V and 5 bases for J; bases not matched to a gene: 7. Germline-derived CDR1 and CDR2 are SGHVS and FQNEAQ. CDR3 sequence: CASHLAGGLDTQYF. CDR3 in DNA: TGTGCCAGTCATCTAGCGGGAGGACTAGATACGCAGTATTTT.

This clone was seen only once. The rearrangement joins TRBV30 to TRBJ2-7; 7 positions agree with TRBD2. V lost 2 bases, J lost 10 bases, and 8 bases stayed unmatched. Germline CDR1 GTSNPN, CDR2 SVGIG (reference sequence). The CDR3 sequence is 12 residues long. The CDR3 DNA is TGTGCCTGGAGTTTGCGTGGACTAGGTCAGTACTTC. Protein sequence: CAWSLRGLGQYF.

The count of this clone is one. This CDR3 reads CAWSPIGGASGNTIYF. The CDR3, as DNA: TGTGCCTGGAGCCCCATCGGCGGGGCTTCCGGAAACACCATATATTTT. The chain carries TRBV30 and TRBJ1-3; D perhaps matches TRBD1 (5 bases). Germline loops: CDR1 GTSNPN, CDR2 SVGIG (reference sequence). This CDR3 has 16 residues. Trimming cost V 3 bases and J 4 bases, with 19 bases left between them.

This clone came up once. The chain uses TRBV27 and TRBJ2-7, with 9 bases that match TRBD2. J gave up 4 bases and V 11 bases, and 21 bases lay outside the gene matches. The CDR3 runs to 17 residues. CDR1 is MNHEY, CDR2 SMNVEV, per germline (reference sequence). The CDR3 here is CASGVGLAGSKVYEQYF. Written as DNA, the CDR3 is TGTGCCTCGGGGGTTGGGCTAGCGGGATCAAAGGTTTACGAGCAGTACTTC.

This clone was found once. This chain joins TRBV7-9 and TRBJ1-3; 8 bases agree with TRBD1. After removal of 4 bases from V and 0 bases from J, the junction contained 5 bases not matched to a gene. Germline-derived CDR1 and CDR2 are SEHNR and FQNEAQ (reference sequence). The CDR3 is 16 residues long. The CDR3 sequence: CASSSSTGGSGNTIYF. As DNA, the CDR3 is TGTGCCAGCAGCTCCAGCACAGGGGGCTCTGGAAACACCATATATTTT.

This rearrangement joins TRBV11-1 to TRBJ2-7, with D possibly matching TRBD1 (6 bases). The V end was cut by 3 bases, the J end by 4 bases, with 13 bases between. Germline values: CDR1 SGHAT, CDR2 FQDESV (reference sequence). The CDR3 is 14 amino acids. In nucleotides, the CDR3 is TGTGCCAGCAGCTTGGCCAGGGGCAAATACGAGCAGTACTTC. It yields the protein CASSLARGKYEQYF.

This clone was seen just once. The V gene is TRBV7-2, the J gene TRBJ2-1, with D possibly TRBD2 on 6 matching bases. From germline, CDR1 is SGHTA and CDR2 FQGNSA. The CDR3 contains 12 residues. Trimming stripped 5 bases from V and 12 bases from J, with 14 bases between. In DNA, the CDR3 is TGTGCCAGCAGCCAAGCCGGGGGTACGCAGTTCTTC. It specifies CASSQAGGTQFF.

V is TRBV11-3 and J is TRBJ1-1, with D possibly being TRBD1 (5 bases). Germline-derived CDR1 and CDR2 are SGHNT and YENEEA. CDR3 length: 15 residues. V was shortened by 5 bases and J by 4 bases, with 17 bases between the two germline ends. CDR3 DNA: TGTGCCAGCAGCGTGGGGCAGGGACTCGGCACTGAAGCTTTCTTT. This sequence encodes CASSVGQGLGTEAFF.

The V call is TRBV11-2, the J call TRBJ2-1; tentatively, D is TRBD2 (6 bases). Germline V gives CDR1 SGHAT, CDR2 FQNNGV. This CDR3 comprises 16 residues. The V gene lost 2 bases and the J gene lost 2 bases, with 13 bases spanning the gap. In DNA form, the CDR3 reads TGTGCCAGCAGCTTAAGGGGAGGCTCGGCCTACAATGAGCAGTTCTTC. It encodes CASSLRGGSAYNEQFF.

This clone appeared a few times. V is TRBV19 and J is TRBJ1-1, with 9 bases aligning to TRBD1. This CDR3 has 15 residues. V was pared by 5 bases and J by 0 bases, with 4 bases of the junction left unmatched. Germline V CDR1 and CDR2: LNHDA, SQIVND (reference sequence). CDR3 DNA: TGTGCCAGTAGTCCCGGGACAGGGATGAACACTGAAGCTTTCTTT. This codes for CASSPGTGMNTEAFF.

V is TRBV30 and J is TRBJ1-2, with D unclear. The V and J ends lost 0 bases and 8 bases respectively, with 13 bases between them. Germline CDR1 and CDR2: GTSNPN and SVGIG (reference sequence). The CDR3 covers 13 residues. CDR3 in DNA: TGTGCCTGGAGTGTAGAGGGATGGGCAGGCTACACCTTC. Translating gives CAWSVEGWAGYTF.

This chain connects TRBV19 to TRBJ2-2, with 8 bases fitting TRBD1. Per germline, CDR1 LNHDA and CDR2 SQIVND (reference sequence). The CDR3 totals 13 residues. Unmatched junction bases numbered 2, after V lost 5 bases and J lost 6 bases. CDR3 in amino acids: CASSLQGAGELFF. Here the CDR3 DNA reads TGTGCCAGTAGTTTACAGGGGGCCGGGGAGCTGTTTTTT. The complete variable domain, with remaining parts taken from reference TRBV19 and TRBJ2-2, reads DGGITQSPKYLFRKEGQNVTLSCEQNLNHDAMYWYRQDPGQGLRLIYYSQIVNDFQKGDIAEGYSVSREKKESFPLTVTSAQKNPTAFYLCASSLQGAGELFFGEGSRLTVL.

This clone was recorded only once. CDR3 nucleotides: TGTGCCAGCAGCCAGCGAGGGAAGGGACTAATTGGGGCCAACGTCCTGACTTTC. Amino acid sequence: CASSQRGKGLIGANVLTF. This chain connects TRBV7-9 to TRBJ2-6, with 7 nucleotides matching TRBD2. This CDR3 spans 18 amino acids. Germline assignment: CDR1 SEHNR and CDR2 FQNEAQ (reference sequence). The V and J ends lost 5 bases and 3 bases, in that order; junction bases with no gene match: 13.